What follows are 32 T cell receptor beta chains derived from one specimen sequenced in a study of OX40 agonist ivuxolimab in advanced cancers. Method: immunoSEQ multiplex PCR; TCRdb's copy keeps in-frame clones and lacks some. The profile shows tens of thousands of clones, about nine tenths of them singletons. The sequencing used CD4+ or CD8+ T cells sorted from blood, collected in a trial of the OX40 agonist ivuxolimab. The receptor set was obtained from an adult with an advanced solid tumor such as melanoma, head and neck, liver or kidney cancer.

V gene TRBV5-1 combines with J gene TRBJ2-3, with 9 positions matching TRBD1. The V gene end was trimmed by 4 bases and the J gene end by 0 bases; junction bases not matched to a gene: 9. The CDR3 covers 17 residues. Per the germline V gene, CDR1 is SGHRS and CDR2 is YFSETQ. This chain's CDR3 is CASSISAGTGSTDTQYF. CDR3 DNA: TGCGCCAGCAGCATCTCCGCCGGGACAGGGAGCACAGATACGCAGTATTTT.

The CDR3 nucleotides are TGTGCCAGCAGTGGATCGGACGCACCGGTTTGGCCCCAGCATTTT. Translated, it gives CASSGSDAPVWPQHF. The chain is built from TRBV2 and TRBJ1-5; D gene unclear. Germline CDR1 is SNHLY and CDR2 is FYNNEI. V dropped 4 bases and J dropped 9 bases, with 19 bases sitting between them. The CDR3 is 15 amino acids.

V gene TRBV15 combines with J gene TRBJ1-5; 9 nucleotides match TRBD1. This CDR3 is built from 16 residues. V lost 6 bases and J lost 3; bases outside the gene matches: 9. Germline-derived CDR1 and CDR2 are LNHNV and YYDKDF (reference sequence). CDR3: CATRPQDRGDNQPQHF. The CDR3 region has the DNA TGTGCCACCAGGCCTCAGGACAGGGGAGACAATCAGCCCCAGCATTTT.

This clone was detected a few times. The V call is TRBV19, the J call TRBJ1-5; D remains unclear. CDR3 length: 13 amino acids. V was clipped by 6 bases and J by 10 bases, with 16 bases between them. Germline CDR1 is LNHDA and CDR2 is SQIVND (reference sequence). This CDR3 reads CASSSSPAAPQHF. The CDR3 coding sequence is TGTGCCAGTAGCTCATCACCAGCCGCTCCCCAGCATTTT.

This clone was counted between two and nine times. The chain recombines TRBV15 with TRBJ1-1, with D perhaps matching TRBD1 (5 bases). The CDR3 runs to 17 residues. V was pared by 3 bases and J by 4 bases, with 21 bases between. Germline values: CDR1 LNHNV, CDR2 YYDKDF (reference sequence). The CDR3 reads CATSRIRLGGVRTEAFF. CDR3 nucleotide sequence: TGTGCCACCAGCAGGATCCGCTTGGGAGGGGTACGCACTGAAGCTTTCTTT.

V and J are TRBV6-1 and TRBJ1-3, with D perhaps matching TRBD1 (5 bases). Germline V gene sequence: CDR1 MNHNS, CDR2 SASEGT. The CDR3 is 15 residues long. The V end was cut by 4 bases, the J end by 0 bases, with 10 bases between. For the CDR3, the DNA is TGTGCCAGCAGTGTGGGGACTTACTCTGGAAACACCATATATTTT. Amino acids: CASSVGTYSGNTIYF.

V is TRBV29-1 and J is TRBJ2-1; TRBD2 matches at 11 bases. CDR1 is SQVTM and CDR2 is ANQGSEA in the germline V gene. This CDR3 is 17 amino acids long. Unmatched junction bases numbered 13, after V lost 4 bases and J lost 5 bases. The CDR3 nucleotides are TGCAGCGTTGGAGTGCTGACTAGCGGGATTGTAAACAATGAGCAGTTCTTC. Translating it yields CSVGVLTSGIVNNEQFF.

V usage is TRBV5-1 and J usage is TRBJ2-7, with 7 bases that match TRBD1. V lost 2 bases and J lost 0; bases outside the gene matches: 11. Germline V gene sequence: CDR1 SGHRS, CDR2 YFSETQ. The CDR3 totals 17 residues. In DNA form, the CDR3 reads TGCGCCAGCAGCTTAGCAGCAGGGACAGCGAACTCCTACGAGCAGTACTTC. Protein: CASSLAAGTANSYEQYF.

This chain connects TRBV29-1 to TRBJ1-1; possible D gene TRBD1, 5 bases. CDR3 length equals 11 residues. Per germline, CDR1 SQVTM and CDR2 ANQGSEA. V lost 0 bases, J lost 8 bases, and 7 bases lay in between. In DNA, the CDR3 is TGCAGCGTTGAAGATCCAGGGGAAGCTTTCTTT. Translation gives CSVEDPGEAFF.

V gene TRBV18 combines with J gene TRBJ2-5; a weak D match, TRBD1 (5 bases). The CDR3 is 14 residues long. Looked up from germline, CDR1 is KGHSH and CDR2 is LQKENI. V was shortened by 0 bases and J by 8 bases, with 13 bases between the two germline ends. CDR3 amino acids: CASSPPTAWGTQYF. The CDR3 nucleotides are TGTGCCAGCTCACCACCCACGGCGTGGGGCACCCAGTACTTC. Based on the CDR3 plus reference TRBV18 and TRBJ2-5, the full variable domain is NAGVMQNPRHLVRRRGQEARLRCSPMKGHSHVYWYRQLPEEGLKFMVYLQKENIIDESGMPKERFSAEFPKEGPSILRIQQVVRGDSAAYFCASSPPTAWGTQYFGPGTRLLVL.

In its sample, this clone was seen once. The chain has TRBV6-1 and TRBJ2-1; TRBD1 aligns across 8 bases. Germline loops: CDR1 MNHNS, CDR2 SASEGT. J lost 7 bases, V lost 6 bases, and 8 bases had no gene match. The CDR3 is 14 residues long. For the CDR3, the DNA is TGTGCCAGCAGGCTCTATGACAGGGGAAATGAGCAGTTCTTC. Its protein product is CASRLYDRGNEQFF.

The chain is built from TRBV27 and TRBJ2-7, with D possibly TRBD1 on 5 matching bases. V lost 6 bases, J lost 4 bases, and 19 bases lay in between. The CDR3 is 15 amino acids. From germline, CDR1 is MNHEY and CDR2 SMNVEV (reference sequence). The CDR3 region is CASSRQGAVVYEQYF. CDR3 coding DNA: TGTGCCAGCAGCCGCCAAGGGGCCGTAGTTTACGAGCAGTACTTC.

The chain employs TRBV9 and TRBJ1-2; D is unresolved. The CDR3 sequence is 16 residues long. Germline CDR1 SGDLS, CDR2 YYNGEE. The germline V and J ends were trimmed by 0 bases and 4 bases, with 16 bases remaining between them. CDR3 protein: CASSVGGEGGSYGYTF. The CDR3 nucleotides read TGTGCCAGCAGCGTAGGGGGAGAGGGAGGTAGCTATGGCTACACCTTC.

V usage is TRBV7-6 and J usage is TRBJ2-7, with 7 bases that match TRBD2. J was trimmed by 6 bases and V by 1 base; bases with no gene match: 3. CDR3 size: 13 residues. Germline V gene sequence: CDR1 SGHVS, CDR2 FNYEAQ. The CDR3, as DNA: TGTGCCAGCAGCTTAGAGGGAGGGTTCGAGCAGTACTTC. It yields the protein CASSLEGGFEQYF.

The J gene is TRBJ2-7, the V gene TRBV9; D possibly matches TRBD1 or TRBD2 (5 bases each). Germline CDR1 and CDR2: SGDLS and YYNGEE. V lost 0 bases, J lost 6 bases, and 13 bases lay in between. The CDR3 loop spans 14 amino acids. Here the CDR3 reads CASSVEGTSLEQYF. The CDR3 region has the DNA TGTGCCAGCAGCGTAGAGGGGACCTCTCTCGAGCAGTACTTC.

The chain carries TRBV6-1 and TRBJ2-7, with TRBD1 matching 9 bases. The junction had 8 bases not matched to a gene; V was cut back by 7 bases and J by 4 bases. Germline lookup yields CDR1 MNHNS and CDR2 SASEGT. The CDR3 runs to 14 residues. Here the CDR3 DNA reads TGTGCCAGCACCACCGCCGGGACAGGGTACGAGCAGTACTTC. Protein product: CASTTAGTGYEQYF.

The rearrangement links TRBV7-9 to TRBJ2-2; 7 nucleotides match TRBD2. The CDR3 has 14 amino acids. CDR1 and CDR2 from the germline V gene are SEHNR and FQNEAQ (reference sequence). J was trimmed by 4 bases and V by 5 bases; bases with no gene match: 4. CDR3 nucleotides: TGTGCCAGCAGCCCTAGCGGTACCACCGGGGAGCTGTTTTTT. It yields the protein CASSPSGTTGELFF.

The genes are TRBV6-5 and TRBJ2-7; TRBD2 matches 7 bases. The CDR3 runs 16 residues. J gave up 5 bases and V 2 bases, and 12 bases lay outside the gene matches. Per the germline V gene, CDR1 is MNHEY and CDR2 is SVGAGI. CDR3: CASSYTGTTFTHEQYF. In DNA, the CDR3 is TGTGCCAGCAGTTACACCGGGACTACCTTTACCCACGAGCAGTACTTC.

Only a few counts were recorded for this clone. CDR3 DNA: TGCAGCGTTGTGACAGGGGGAAACACCATATATTTT. Amino acids: CSVVTGGNTIYF. The chain uses TRBV29-1 and TRBJ1-3; 7 bases fit TRBD1. Germline V gene data show CDR1 as SQVTM and CDR2 as ANQGSEA. The V segment lost 4 bases and the J segment 4 bases; nucleotides outside the gene matches: 1. CDR3 length: 12 amino acids.

Only a few counts were recorded for this clone. The rearrangement joins TRBV10-1 to TRBJ2-7; D not resolved. Per the germline V gene, CDR1 is WNHNN and CDR2 is SYGVQD (reference sequence). V shed 4 bases and J shed 1 base, with 5 bases lying between them. The length of the CDR3 is 12 residues. The CDR3 nucleotides read TGCGCCAGCAGTGTCCAATCCTACGAGCAGTACTTC. It translates to CASSVQSYEQYF.

The chain carries TRBV10-1 and TRBJ2-2; TRBD1 agrees at 8 bases. J was trimmed by 4 bases and V by 6 bases; bases with no gene match: 4. The CDR3 runs 14 residues. CDR1 and CDR2 (germline): WNHNN, SYGVQD (reference sequence). For the CDR3, the DNA is TGCGCCAGCAGGGGGACAGGAGGCACCGGGGAGCTGTTTTTT. Translating gives CASRGTGGTGELFF.

The CDR3 region is CASSETREVNEQYF. In nucleotides, the CDR3 is TGTGCCAGCAGTGAAACGCGGGAAGTGAACGAGCAGTACTTC. V is TRBV2 and J is TRBJ2-7, with D perhaps TRBD2 (6 bases). Germline CDR1 SNHLY, CDR2 FYNNEI. The CDR3 is 14 residues long. V was trimmed by 2 bases and J by 5 bases, leaving 13 bases between them.

Only one count was recorded for this clone. The chain carries TRBV9 and TRBJ2-3; D perhaps matches TRBD2 (5 bases). The V gene lost 3 bases and the J gene lost 0 bases, with 11 bases spanning the gap. Germline CDR1 and CDR2: SGDLS and YYNGEE. The CDR3 loop spans 15 amino acids. CDR3 nucleotides: TGTGCCAGCAGCGGCTCGCGGGTGAGCACAGATACGCAGTATTTT. This codes for CASSGSRVSTDTQYF. Complete variable domain (other parts from reference TRBV9 and TRBJ2-3): DSGVTQTPKHLITATGQRVTLRCSPRSGDLSVYWYQQSLDQGLQFLIQYYNGEERAKGNILERFSAQQFPDLHSELNLSSLELGDSALYFCASSGSRVSTDTQYFGPGTRLTVL.

The chain has TRBV2 and TRBJ2-5, with TRBD1 as a possible D gene (5 bases). This CDR3 has 15 amino acids. The ends were cut back, 7 bases at V and 3 bases at J, with 18 bases in the middle. Per the germline V gene, CDR1 is SNHLY and CDR2 is FYNNEI. CDR3 nucleotide sequence: TGTGCCAGCACTCGGTTAGGGGCGCGTAAAGAGACCCAGTACTTC. This translates into CASTRLGARKETQYF.

The gene calls are TRBV30 and TRBJ2-5; the match to TRBD2 covers 9 bases. V trimming: 0 bases; J trimming: 1 base; junction bases outside the gene matches: 9. Germline V gene sequence: CDR1 GTSNPN, CDR2 SVGIG (reference sequence). This CDR3 region has 17 residues. Here the CDR3 reads CAWSVGVAGASQETQYF. The CDR3 coding sequence is TGTGCCTGGAGTGTAGGGGTAGCGGGGGCCTCCCAAGAGACCCAGTACTTC.

The chain has TRBV5-1 and TRBJ2-3, with unresolved D. Trimming took off 1 base at V and 0 bases at J, with 12 bases between the two ends. CDR3 length equals 16 residues. CDR1 is SGHRS and CDR2 is YFSETQ in the germline V gene. CDR3 residues: CASSLNGRTSTDTQYF. The CDR3, as DNA: TGCGCCAGCAGCTTGAACGGAAGAACTAGCACAGATACGCAGTATTTT. Drawing the rest from reference TRBV5-1 and TRBJ2-3, the complete variable domain is KAGVTQTPRYLIKTRGQQVTLSCSPISGHRSVSWYQQTPGQGLQFLFEYFSETQRNKGNFPGRFSGRQFSNSRSEMNVSTLELGDSALYLCASSLNGRTSTDTQYFGPGTRLTVL.

This rearrangement joins TRBV27 to TRBJ2-7; weak D call: TRBD1 (5 bases). CDR3 length: 13 amino acids. The germline gives CDR1 MNHEY, CDR2 SMNVEV (reference sequence). Trimming took 10 bases from V and 4 from J, leaving 17 bases between them. The CDR3 protein is CATPPAGCYEQYF. CDR3 DNA: TGTGCCACCCCCCCTGCAGGGTGTTACGAGCAGTACTTC.

J is TRBJ1-1 and V is TRBV6-5; D call uncertain. Trimming took off 0 bases at V and 8 bases at J, with 13 bases between the two ends. CDR3 length: 14 residues. Germline lookup yields CDR1 MNHEY and CDR2 SVGAGI. CDR3 sequence: CASSYSRASLEAFF. CDR3 nucleotides: TGTGCCAGCAGTTACTCGAGAGCTAGTCTGGAAGCTTTCTTT.

J is TRBJ2-3 and V is TRBV6-4; 9 bases agree with TRBD1. With V trimmed by 6 bases and J by 3 bases, 7 bases remained unmatched. This CDR3 contains 15 residues. Germline V CDR1 and CDR2: MRHNA, SNTAGT. CDR3 coding DNA: TGTGCCAGCAGCGCCACCGGGACAGGGACAGATACGCAGTATTTT. The encoded protein is CASSATGTGTDTQYF.

The rearrangement uses TRBV27 and TRBJ2-4, with D uncertain. V lost 3 bases, J lost 3 bases, and 12 bases lay in between. The CDR3 has 15 amino acids. In germline, CDR1 is MNHEY, CDR2 SMNVEV (reference sequence). Here the CDR3 DNA reads TGTGCCAGCAGTTTCTGGGAAACGGGCAAAAACATTCAGTACTTC. It encodes CASSFWETGKNIQYF.

This clone was seen a handful of times. The chain uses TRBV11-2 and TRBJ1-1; D unresolved. Germline values: CDR1 SGHAT, CDR2 FQNNGV. The V end was cut by 0 bases, the J end by 2 bases, with 10 bases between. The CDR3 loop spans 15 amino acids. CDR3 loop: CASSLDDVFNTEAFF. The CDR3 DNA follows: TGTGCCAGCAGCTTAGATGATGTCTTTAACACTGAAGCTTTCTTT.

The chain uses TRBV9 and TRBJ1-6; D unclear. Germline V gene data show CDR1 as SGDLS and CDR2 as YYNGEE. The CDR3 length is 13 residues. The germline V and J ends were trimmed by 4 bases and 0 bases, with 2 bases remaining between them. CDR3 residues: CASSPSYNSPLHF. The CDR3 region has the DNA TGTGCCAGCAGCCCCTCCTATAATTCACCCCTCCACTTT.